This T cell receptor beta chain was recovered during a study of T cell responses to AZD1222 COVID-19 vaccine. Only in-frame clones appear in the TCRdb table, and some are missing; sequencing was by immunoSEQ multiplex PCR. The data hold roughly 140,000 clones, with about 87% observed a single time. Remarks on this clone: The antigen is not known.

Study observations and caveats: Just a handful of AZD1222 recipients tested seropositive at baseline.

V shed 1 base, J shed 1 base, and the junction held 18 bases outside the gene matches. Germline-derived CDR1 and CDR2 are LGHNA and YSLEER. This CDR3 spans 20 amino acids. This sequence originates from an adult in good health. The chain recombines TRBV4-3 with TRBJ2-5; 7 bases match TRBD1. Sequencing was performed on peripheral blood, taken on day 0 of AZD1222 vaccination. The CDR3 sequence is CASSQVRAITGATVQETQYF. For the CDR3, the DNA is TGCGCCAGCAGCCAAGTGAGGGCTATAACAGGGGCGACGGTCCAAGAGACCCAGTACTTC.